Below, one T cell receptor (beta chain) is given with its context. Its antigen is unknown. The data are from a study of beta chain features in type 1 diabetes. Regarding the study as a whole: For Type 1 diabetes patients, all four CD4+ subsets carried TCRB CDR3s that were moderately but significantly shorter. A pattern of fewer insertions and more deletions at VDJ junctions was seen in type 1 diabetes patients.

Naive, central memory, regulatory and stem cell-like memory cells within the CD4+ compartment were sorted using CD45RO/CCR7/CD25/CD127/CD95/CD27. The whole isolated RNA underwent reverse transcription, so sequencing captured expressed TCRB transcripts. An average of around 3.5 million reads was obtained for naive, central memory and regulatory T cell samples. Only in-frame clones appear in the TCRdb table, and some are missing; sequencing was by immunoSEQ multiplex PCR. The sample includes some 360,000 clones, around 10% of them seen just once. V lost 4 bases and J lost 2, with 11 bases in between. The CDR3 loop spans 14 amino acids. Germline V lookup: CDR1 SGHDN, CDR2 FVKESK.

The chain joins TRBV14 to TRBJ1-2; D call uncertain. Sequencing was done on a sample of central memory CD4+ T cells from blood. The TCR was taken from a man aged 25-45 years with type 1 diabetes. The CDR3 DNA sequence: TGTGCCAGCAGCCTCCTAGCCGAAAACTATGGCTACACCTTC. This gives the protein CASSLLAENYGYTF.